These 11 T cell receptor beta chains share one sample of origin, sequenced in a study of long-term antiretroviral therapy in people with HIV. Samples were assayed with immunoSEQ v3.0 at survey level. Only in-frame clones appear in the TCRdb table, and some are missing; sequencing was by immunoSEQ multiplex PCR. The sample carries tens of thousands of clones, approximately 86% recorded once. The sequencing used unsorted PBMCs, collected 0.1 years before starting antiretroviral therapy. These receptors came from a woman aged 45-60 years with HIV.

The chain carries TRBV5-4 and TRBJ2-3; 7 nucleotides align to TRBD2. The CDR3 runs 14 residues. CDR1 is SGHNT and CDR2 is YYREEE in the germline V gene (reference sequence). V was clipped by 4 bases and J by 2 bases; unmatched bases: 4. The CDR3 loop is CASSPRGNTDTQYF. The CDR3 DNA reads TGTGCCAGCAGCCCGCGGGGGAACACAGATACGCAGTATTTT.

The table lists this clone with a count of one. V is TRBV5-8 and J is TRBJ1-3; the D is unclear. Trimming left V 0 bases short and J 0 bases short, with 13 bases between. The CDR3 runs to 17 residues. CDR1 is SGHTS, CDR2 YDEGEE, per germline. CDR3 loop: CASSLESHRFSGNTIYF. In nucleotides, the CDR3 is TGTGCCAGCAGCTTGGAGTCGCACAGATTCTCTGGAAACACCATATATTTT.

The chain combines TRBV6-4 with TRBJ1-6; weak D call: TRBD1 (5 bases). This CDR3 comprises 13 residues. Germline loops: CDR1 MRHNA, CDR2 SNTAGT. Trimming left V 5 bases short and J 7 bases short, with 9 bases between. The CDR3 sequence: CASSTGRNSPLHF. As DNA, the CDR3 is TGTGCCAGCAGTACAGGACGAAATTCACCCCTCCACTTT.

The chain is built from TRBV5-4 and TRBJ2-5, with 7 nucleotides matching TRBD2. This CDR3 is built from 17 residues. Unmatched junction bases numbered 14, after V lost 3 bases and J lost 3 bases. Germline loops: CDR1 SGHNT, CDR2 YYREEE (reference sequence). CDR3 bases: TGTGCCAGCAGCTGGGGCGGGGGAGGATCCCGAGAAGAGACCCAGTACTTC. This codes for CASSWGGGGSREETQYF. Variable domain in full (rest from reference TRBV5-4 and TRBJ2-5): ETGVTQSPTHLIKTRGQQVTLRCSSQSGHNTVSWYQQALGQGPQFIFQYYREEENGRGNFPPRFSGLQFPNYSSELNVNALELDDSALYLCASSWGGGGSREETQYFGPGTRLLVL.

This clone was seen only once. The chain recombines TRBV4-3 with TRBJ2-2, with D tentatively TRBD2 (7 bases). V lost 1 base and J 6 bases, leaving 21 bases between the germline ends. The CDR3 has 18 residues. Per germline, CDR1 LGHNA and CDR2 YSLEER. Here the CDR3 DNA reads TGCGCCAGCAGCCAAGCCATATCGGGGGGCCCGGGTCCCGGGGAGCTGTTTTTT. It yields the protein CASSQAISGGPGPGELFF.

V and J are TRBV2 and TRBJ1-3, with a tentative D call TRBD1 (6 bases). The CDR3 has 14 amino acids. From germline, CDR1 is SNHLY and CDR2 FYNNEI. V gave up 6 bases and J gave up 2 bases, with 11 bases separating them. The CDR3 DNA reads TGTGCCAGCAGGGGTACAGGGACTGGAAACACCATATATTTT. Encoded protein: CASRGTGTGNTIYF.

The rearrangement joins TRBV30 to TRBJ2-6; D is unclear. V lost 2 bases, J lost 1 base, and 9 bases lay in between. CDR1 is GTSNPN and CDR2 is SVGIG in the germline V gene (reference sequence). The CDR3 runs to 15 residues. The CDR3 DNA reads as TGTGCCTGGAGTATGGCAGGTTCTGGGGCCAACGTCCTGACTTTC. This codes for CAWSMAGSGANVLTF.

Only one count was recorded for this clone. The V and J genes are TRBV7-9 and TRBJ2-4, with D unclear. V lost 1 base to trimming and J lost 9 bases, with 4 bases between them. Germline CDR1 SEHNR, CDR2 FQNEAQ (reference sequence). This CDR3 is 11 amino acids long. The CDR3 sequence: CASSLEGIQYF. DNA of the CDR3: TGTGCCAGCAGCTTAGAGGGCATTCAGTACTTC.

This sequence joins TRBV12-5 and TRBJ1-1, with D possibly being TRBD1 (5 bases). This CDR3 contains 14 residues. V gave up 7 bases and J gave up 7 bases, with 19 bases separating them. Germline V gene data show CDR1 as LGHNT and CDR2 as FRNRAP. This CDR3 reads CASALQGGRGEAFF. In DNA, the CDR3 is TGTGCTAGTGCCCTCCAGGGAGGCCGGGGTGAAGCTTTCTTT.

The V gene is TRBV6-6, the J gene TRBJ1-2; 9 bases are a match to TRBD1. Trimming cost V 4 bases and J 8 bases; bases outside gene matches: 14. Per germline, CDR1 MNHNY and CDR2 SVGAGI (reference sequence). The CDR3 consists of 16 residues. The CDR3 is CASSSARPDRGGGYTF. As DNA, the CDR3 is TGTGCCAGCAGTTCCGCCCGACCGGACAGGGGCGGCGGCTACACCTTC.

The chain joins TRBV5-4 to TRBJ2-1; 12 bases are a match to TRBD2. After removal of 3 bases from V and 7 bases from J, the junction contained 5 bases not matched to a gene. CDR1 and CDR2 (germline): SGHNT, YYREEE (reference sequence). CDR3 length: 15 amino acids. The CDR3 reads CASSSSGGARNEQFF. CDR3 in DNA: TGTGCCAGCAGCTCTAGCGGGGGGGCAAGGAATGAGCAGTTCTTC.